The 6 T cell receptor beta chains reported below all come from one sample, sequenced in a study of OX40 agonist ivuxolimab in advanced cancers. Sequenced by immunoSEQ multiplex PCR; TCRdb stores in-frame clones only, minus some. Of tens of thousands of clones listed, over 80% are singletons. The specimen comprised CD4+ or CD8+ T cells sorted from blood, sampled in a trial of the OX40 agonist ivuxolimab. The receptors were sampled from an adult with an advanced solid tumor such as melanoma, head and neck, liver or kidney cancer.

The CDR3, as DNA: TGTGCCACCCTTAAGACTAGCGGGGGACAAGAGACCCAGTACTTC. As protein: CATLKTSGGQETQYF. This chain joins TRBV19 and TRBJ2-5, with 12 bases aligning to TRBD2. This CDR3 is 15 amino acids long. Germline CDR1 LNHDA, CDR2 SQIVND (reference sequence). V lost 10 bases to trimming and J lost 2 bases; unmatched junction nucleotides: 8.

The chain links TRBV29-1 to TRBJ1-2; D gene unclear. This CDR3 is 14 amino acids long. Trimming removed 3 bases from V and 8 bases from J, with 19 bases in between. Germline V gene data show CDR1 as SQVTM and CDR2 as ANQGSEA. The CDR3 is CSVDEYPARRGYTF. CDR3 nucleotides: TGCAGCGTTGATGAGTATCCGGCGAGGAGAGGCTACACCTTC.

The chain combines TRBV5-8 with TRBJ2-3, with 9 nucleotides matching TRBD2. This CDR3 is built from 15 residues. The V gene end was trimmed by 2 bases and the J gene end by 1 base; junction bases not matched to a gene: 2. Germline CDR1 SGHTS, CDR2 YDEGEE. The CDR3 protein is CASSFERGGTDTQYF. The CDR3 DNA reads TGTGCCAGCAGCTTCGAGCGGGGGGGCACAGATACGCAGTATTTT.

The J gene is TRBJ2-3, the V gene TRBV7-9; 8 bases map to TRBD2. Germline V gene lookup returns CDR1 SEHNR and CDR2 FQNEAQ (reference sequence). The CDR3 extends over 16 amino acids. Unmatched junction bases numbered 7, after V lost 1 base and J lost 4 bases. The CDR3 loop is CASSLVAAGGSDTQYF. Here the CDR3 DNA reads TGTGCCAGCAGCTTAGTCGCGGCGGGGGGATCAGATACGCAGTATTTT.

This sequence joins TRBV5-4 and TRBJ2-5, with D perhaps matching TRBD2 (6 bases). Germline CDR1 and CDR2: SGHNT and YYREEE (reference sequence). Trimming stripped 4 bases from V and 7 bases from J, with 8 bases between. The CDR3 has 11 residues. DNA for the CDR3: TGTGCCAGCAGCGGTAGCGGGACCCAGTACTTC. As protein: CASSGSGTQYF. Full variable domain (outside the CDR3, taken from reference TRBV5-4 and TRBJ2-5): ETGVTQSPTHLIKTRGQQVTLRCSSQSGHNTVSWYQQALGQGPQFIFQYYREEENGRGNFPPRFSGLQFPNYSSELNVNALELDDSALYLCASSGSGTQYFGPGTRLLVL.

There are a few counts of this clone. The V and J genes are TRBV28 and TRBJ2-5, with D perhaps matching TRBD1 or TRBD2 (5 bases each). Germline values: CDR1 MDHEN, CDR2 SYDVKM. Trimming shortened V by 6 bases and J by 0 bases, and 14 bases separated the two germline ends. The CDR3 is 15 residues long. The CDR3 protein is CASRLGREYQETQYF. CDR3 DNA: TGTGCCAGCAGGTTGGGCAGGGAGTACCAAGAGACCCAGTACTTC.